This T cell receptor (beta chain) was retrieved from a study of shared clonotypes between healthy human individuals (dated by TCRdb to 2018 to 2020). For the study in its entirety: Three men and two women, aged 18 to 49 years, made up the cohort. The study deeply sequenced blood TCR repertoires of 5 or 6 healthy adults to estimate repertoire size and the extent of clonotype sharing between individuals. To increase sequencing depth and limit assay-specific biases, TCR repertoire library preparation and sequencing were carried out by different laboratories using diverse techniques. Per donor, leukapheresis produced somewhere between about 0.85 and 9.5 billion PBMCs.

Using the deep immunoSEQ assay, multiplex PCR amplified TCR CDR3 regions from genomic DNA. Extracted genomic DNA from each cell subset was spread evenly across all wells of several immunoSEQ 96-well plates, with each plate serving as a replicate. Each replicate PCR for unsorted PBMC received roughly 290 ng genomic DNA, equal to 30,000 or so T cell genomes. Genomic DNA from unsorted PBMC was sequenced over ten immunoSEQ deep assay plates. Purified libraries were measured with a Qubit 3.0 fluorometer, size-checked on a Bioanalyzer 2100, and measured again with the KAPA Library Quantification kit. Each immunoSEQ 96-well plate was sequenced on its own single-read 150-cycle Illumina NextSeq 550 flow cell. The study's own analysis went as follows. Because the immunoSEQ output held only junctional sequences and lacked quality scores, the filtering could not match the filtering applied to full-length reads. To assign V/J genes and CDR3, sequences were annotated against IMGT germline references using PyIR, a Python wrapper for IgBLAST v1.9. Any read was removed if the V/J assignment was weak (E-value above 1e-6), the CDR3 was missing, or the read contained stop codons, out-of-frame junctions, or ambiguous translated residues. V3J clonotypes were defined as sequences sharing an identical inferred V gene, J gene, and CDR3 amino acid sequence. Percentage overlap between repertoires was calculated by dividing the number of shared unique clonotypes by the size of the smaller repertoire. Richness of each repertoire was evaluated using RTK rarefaction, the Chao1 estimator, and Recon v2.1 estimates of unobserved clonotypes. In its TCRdb copy, this immuneACCESS table keeps in-frame sequences only and misses some clones. Where compared with another copy, unresolved V genes explain less than half of these, and the others have no known cause. V, J and clone size derive from that table, while D and trimming were established from the DNA sequence. This sample gives around 510,000 clones in total; roughly 79% of them show up just once. The top ten clonotypes cover 12% of the sample.

The paper's findings and limits, for the study overall: Based on pairwise subsampling, the degree of clonotype sharing among donors was expected to be affected by sequencing depth. The genetic and exposure-history diversity represented was limited by the small number of donors. Only blood was sampled, and tissue TCR repertoires likely differ from those in blood.

Healthy HIV-negative adults with no recently reported acute infections or vaccinations were included as donors. Every donor was a Caucasian adult residing in Nashville, Tennessee, USA. In the unsorted samples, approximately 82 million PBMCs were counted, and genomic DNA was extracted using the QIAamp DNA Blood Mini kit. Blood was collected by leukapheresis, and PBMCs were isolated by Ficoll-Histopaque density gradient centrifugation and then cryopreserved in liquid nitrogen vapor phase. Concerning this clone itself: There is no known antigen for this receptor. The sample holds no much larger clone one base away, and base qualities are not on file.

The sample taken for sequencing was PBMCs. The receptor was isolated from a woman aged 35 to 49 in good health. Some clones in this sample may be carry-over from other donors' samples.

CDR3 reads: CASSELGVTEQFF. The DNA is as follows: TGTGCCAGCAGTGAGTTAGGGGTCACTGAGCAGTTCTTC. The receptor chain draws on TRBV6-1 and TRBJ2-1; the D gene is perhaps TRBD1, from 5 matching bases. The CDR3 has 13 amino acids, counting the end cysteine and phenylalanine. The CDR3 DNA has 39 bases and is translated from base 1. As encoded in the germline V gene, CDR1 is MNHNS while CDR2 is SASEGT. V is pared back by 3 bases and J by 9 bases, with 12 bases lying between the germline termini.